This TCR beta chain stems from a study of T cells after yellow fever vaccination. This clonotype was detected once. Antigen: not known. One entry per CDR3 protein results from TCRdb running MiXCR on the 5' RACE reads. Of hundreds of thousands of distinct CDR3 sequences in the sample, 9% to 15% were seen once. The J segment lost 2 bases and the V segment lost 5 bases, leaving 3 bases of the junction unmatched. Germline V gene lookup returns CDR1 SEHNR and CDR2 FQNEAQ (reference sequence). This CDR3 region has 15 residues. The study's findings and limits: Most primary-vaccination clones recurred post-booster (roughly 96% CD4, about 87% CD8).

V gene TRBV7-9 combines with J gene TRBJ2-2; 9 bases match TRBD1. The sequence came from a man under 40 who received the YFV17D yellow fever vaccine. Source: PBMCs, taken on the day of the yellow fever booster vaccination. The DNA for the CDR3 is TGTGCCAGCAGCCGACAGGGGGGAAACACCGGGGAGCTGTTTTTT. It yields the protein CASSRQGGNTGELFF.